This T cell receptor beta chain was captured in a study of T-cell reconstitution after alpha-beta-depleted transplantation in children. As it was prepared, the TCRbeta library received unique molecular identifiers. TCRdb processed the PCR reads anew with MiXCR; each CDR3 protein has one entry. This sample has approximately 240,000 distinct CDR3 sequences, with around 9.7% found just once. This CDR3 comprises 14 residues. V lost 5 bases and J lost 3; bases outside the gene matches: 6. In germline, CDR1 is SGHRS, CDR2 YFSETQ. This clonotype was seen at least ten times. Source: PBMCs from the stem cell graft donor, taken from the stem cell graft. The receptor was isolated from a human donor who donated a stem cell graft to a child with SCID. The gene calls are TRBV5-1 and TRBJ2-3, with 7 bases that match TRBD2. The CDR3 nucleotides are TGCGCCAGCAGTCGACTAGCTGAAACAGATACGCAGTATTTT. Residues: CASSRLAETDTQYF.